These 22 T cell receptor beta chains share one sample of origin, sequenced in a study of response to subunit inactivated influenza vaccine. A single record per CDR3 protein comes from TCRdb applying MiXCR to the RT-PCR reads. The table lists about 500,000 distinct CDR3 sequences, 16% of them singletons, with about 3% in the top ten. The material sequenced was CD4+ T cells sorted from PBMCs, taken around 25 months after vaccination. The source of these receptors is a man between 50 and 69 years old who received an inactivated influenza vaccine.

This clonotype was found many times. This chain connects TRBV6-6 to TRBJ2-1; no definite D call. V was shortened by 11 bases and J by 2 bases, with 10 bases between the two germline ends. Germline lookup yields CDR1 MNHNY and CDR2 SVGAGI (reference sequence). This CDR3 is 12 amino acids long. Written as DNA, the CDR3 is TGTGCCGTTTCGGCGGCCTACAATGAGCAGTTCTTC. It encodes CAVSAAYNEQFF.

This clonotype occurred many times. V is TRBV7-8 and J is TRBJ1-1, with 8 bases matching TRBD1. The CDR3 has 14 residues. The germline V gene has CDR1 SGHVS and CDR2 FQNEAQ. J lost 7 bases, V lost 1 base, and 5 bases had no gene match. CDR3 in amino acids: CASSLVTGGFEAFF. The CDR3 bases are TGTGCCAGCAGCTTAGTTACAGGGGGTTTTGAAGCTTTCTTT. Variable domain in full (rest from reference TRBV7-8 and TRBJ1-1): GAGVSQSPRYKVAKRGQDVALRCDPISGHVSLFWYQQALGQGPEFLTYFQNEAQLDKSGLPSDRFFAERPEGSVSTLKIQRTQQEDSAVYLCASSLVTGGFEAFFGQGTRLTVV.

This clonotype has just a few counts. The chain is built from TRBV29-1 and TRBJ2-5; 7 bases agree with TRBD1. V shed 4 bases, J shed 5 bases, and the junction held 4 bases outside the gene matches. The CDR3 covers 12 residues. Germline V CDR1 and CDR2: SQVTM, ANQGSEA. The CDR3 spells CSVGQGPETQYF. The DNA of the CDR3 is TGCAGCGTTGGACAGGGTCCCGAGACCCAGTACTTC.

This clonotype was counted many times. J is TRBJ2-2 and V is TRBV29-1; D gene uncertain. Trimming took 4 bases from V and 0 from J, leaving 12 bases between them. CDR1 and CDR2 (germline): SQVTM, ANQGSEA. This CDR3 is 15 amino acids long. The CDR3 nucleotides read TGCAGCGTTGGGATGGGATCCGCGAACACCGGGGAGCTGTTTTTT. Translating gives CSVGMGSANTGELFF.

The chain combines TRBV5-1 with TRBJ1-5; D perhaps matches TRBD1 (5 bases). V was cut by 5 bases and J by 3 bases, with 15 bases left in between. The V gene's germline CDR1 is SGHRS and CDR2 YFSETQ. The CDR3 runs 15 residues. For the CDR3, the DNA is TGCGCCAGCAGTCTACGGGGGTCCCCCAATCAGCCCCAGCATTTT. As protein: CASSLRGSPNQPQHF.

This clonotype was observed a handful of times. The genes are TRBV12-3 or TRBV12-4 and TRBJ2-5; maybe TRBD2 (7 bases). The CDR3 length is 13 residues. The V and J ends lost 8 bases and 5 bases respectively, with 15 bases between them. The CDR3 sequence: CASRQGRVETQYF. The CDR3 nucleotides are TGTGCCAGCCGCCAGGGGAGGGTTGAGACCCAGTACTTC.

This clonotype was found many times. This chain connects TRBV6-2 or TRBV6-3 to TRBJ2-5; D remains ambiguous. The CDR3 totals 13 residues. V lost 7 bases to trimming and J lost 5 bases, with 14 bases between them. Germline CDR1 reads MNHEY; CDR2 reads SVGEGT. CDR3 loop: CASTLGSGETQYF. CDR3 nucleotides: TGTGCCAGCACCCTTGGTTCCGGGGAGACCCAGTACTTC.

This clonotype appeared many times. This chain joins TRBV29-1 and TRBJ2-5, with D unresolved. CDR1 SQVTM and CDR2 ANQGSEA come from the germline V gene. The germline V and J ends were trimmed by 1 base and 5 bases, with 8 bases remaining between them. The CDR3 consists of 12 residues. The CDR3 here is CSVEGWVETQYF. CDR3 nucleotides: TGCAGCGTTGAAGGGTGGGTCGAGACCCAGTACTTC.

Only a few counts were recorded for this clonotype. This chain links TRBV24-1 with TRBJ1-5; 7 positions agree with TRBD1. This CDR3 contains 16 residues. J lost 6 bases, V lost 4 bases, and 11 bases had no gene match. Germline CDR1 is KGHDR and CDR2 is SFDVKD. The CDR3 loop reads CATSDPAAGGGQPQHF. CDR3 coding DNA: TGTGCCACCAGTGACCCGGCGGCAGGGGGGGGTCAGCCCCAGCATTTT.

In this sample, this clonotype turned up a few times. The genes are TRBV10-3 and TRBJ2-3; TRBD2 agrees at 12 bases. Trimming took 5 bases from V and 1 from J; bases not matched to a gene: 4. Germline V CDR1 and CDR2: ENHRY, SYGVKD. The CDR3 is 16 residues long. CDR3 amino acids: CAISPGLAGGTDTQYF. Here the CDR3 DNA reads TGTGCCATCAGTCCGGGACTAGCGGGTGGCACAGATACGCAGTATTTT.

CDR3 in DNA: TGTGCCAGCAGTTGGGACCGACGAACTGGAAACACCATATATTTT. It translates to CASSWDRRTGNTIYF. The chain uses TRBV12-3 or TRBV12-4 and TRBJ1-3, with D possibly matching TRBD1 (5 bases). The CDR3 contains 15 residues. Trimming took off 4 bases at V and 2 bases at J, with 12 bases between the two ends.

The rearrangement uses TRBV5-4 and TRBJ2-5, with 9 bases that match TRBD1. Unmatched junction bases numbered 5, after V lost 4 bases and J lost 4 bases. Germline V CDR1 and CDR2: SGHNT, YYREEE (reference sequence). CDR3 size: 14 residues. In DNA form, the CDR3 reads TGTGCCAGCAGCCGCGGGACAGGGTCAGAGACCCAGTACTTC. This gives the protein CASSRGTGSETQYF.

The rearrangement joins TRBV7-9 to TRBJ1-1; a possible D gene is TRBD1 (5 bases). Deletions cut 5 bases from V and 8 bases from J, with 18 bases between. The V gene's germline CDR1 is SEHNR and CDR2 FQNEAQ (reference sequence). The CDR3 sequence is 14 residues long. CDR3 residues: CASSPGPPPGEAFF. Written as DNA, the CDR3 is TGTGCCAGCAGCCCGGGACCCCCCCCCGGAGAAGCTTTCTTT.

V is TRBV20-1 and J is TRBJ2-3, with 8 bases fitting TRBD2. J lost 5 bases, V lost 0 bases, and 10 bases had no gene match. The CDR3 totals 16 residues. Germline CDR1 is DFQATT and CDR2 is SNEGSKA (reference sequence). This chain's CDR3 is CSARDGSGGRGDTQYF. Written as DNA, the CDR3 is TGCAGTGCTAGAGATGGATCGGGGGGGCGGGGAGATACGCAGTATTTT.

The chain links TRBV9 to TRBJ1-4; D is perhaps TRBD1 (5 bases). Germline V gene data show CDR1 as SGDLS and CDR2 as YYNGEE. This CDR3 is 12 amino acids long. V shed 3 bases and J shed 5 bases, with 5 bases lying between them. CDR3 protein: CASSGGNEKLFF. The DNA of the CDR3 is TGTGCCAGCAGCGGGGGCAATGAAAAACTGTTTTTT.

This clonotype was seen more than once but under ten times. The chain is built from TRBV29-1 and TRBJ1-1; TRBD1 aligns across 9 bases. J was trimmed by 6 bases and V by 1 base; bases with no gene match: 6. The CDR3 totals 14 residues. Germline V gives CDR1 SQVTM, CDR2 ANQGSEA. The CDR3 region has the DNA TGCAGCGTTGAAGGGAGACAGGGGGTCGCTGAAGCTTTCTTT. It encodes CSVEGRQGVAEAFF.

This clonotype has just a few counts. This chain links TRBV7-2 with TRBJ2-4; no clear D. This CDR3 has 17 amino acids. Germline V gene lookup returns CDR1 SGHTA and CDR2 FQGNSA. Trimming shortened V by 2 bases and J by 0 bases, and 14 bases separated the two germline ends. CDR3 nucleotide sequence: TGTGCCAGCAGCTTATCCCCCTTAATAGGAGCCAAAAACATTCAGTACTTC. Its protein product is CASSLSPLIGAKNIQYF.

The J gene is TRBJ1-5, the V gene TRBV7-9; TRBD1 matches at 7 bases. The germline V gene has CDR1 SEHNR and CDR2 FQNEAQ (reference sequence). V gave up 1 base and J gave up 6 bases; unmatched junction bases: 6. There are 15 residues in the CDR3. The CDR3 reads CASSLGSGGSQPQHF. In nucleotides, the CDR3 is TGTGCCAGCAGCTTAGGATCAGGGGGGAGTCAGCCCCAGCATTTT. Filled out from reference TRBV7-9 and TRBJ1-5, the complete variable domain reads DTGVSQNPRHKITKRGQNVTFRCDPISEHNRLYWYRQTLGQGPEFLTYFQNEAQLEKSRLLSDRFSAERPKGSFSTLEIQRTEQGDSAMYLCASSLGSGGSQPQHFGDGTRLSIL.

This clonotype was observed a handful of times. The CDR3 region has the DNA TGTGCCAGCAGCTTAGGTCGACTGAGCGGGGAGCTGTTTTTT. This encodes CASSLGRLSGELFF. The genes are TRBV11-2 and TRBJ2-2; D remains ambiguous. Germline CDR1 is SGHAT and CDR2 is FQNNGV. CDR3 length: 14 amino acids. With 1 base removed from V and 7 bases from J, the gap between germline ends came to 10 bases.

J is TRBJ2-7 and V is TRBV3-1; TRBD1 is a possible D gene (5 bases). The CDR3 is made up of 15 amino acids. Germline loops: CDR1 LGHDT, CDR2 YNNKEL (reference sequence). V lost 0 bases and J lost 5, with 14 bases in between. The CDR3 sequence: CASSQEHWTWNEQYF. DNA of the CDR3: TGTGCCAGCAGCCAAGAACATTGGACATGGAACGAGCAGTACTTC.

The sample holds a few counts of this clonotype. The chain recombines TRBV20-1 with TRBJ2-5, with D possibly called TRBD1 or TRBD2 (5 bases each). This CDR3 has 13 residues. CDR1 DFQATT and CDR2 SNEGSKA come from the germline V gene (reference sequence). Trimming took 8 bases from V and 4 from J, leaving 17 bases between them. The chain's CDR3 is CSWGMAFRETQYF. CDR3 DNA sequence: TGCAGTTGGGGGATGGCCTTTCGAGAGACCCAGTACTTC.

The chain recombines TRBV12-3 or TRBV12-4 with TRBJ2-6; TRBD1 agrees at 7 bases. V trimming: 6 bases; J trimming: 4 bases; junction bases outside the gene matches: 6. The CDR3 sequence is 15 residues long. DNA for the CDR3: TGTGCCAGCAGCGACGACAGGGCCGGGGCCAACGTCCTGACTTTC. Its translation: CASSDDRAGANVLTF.